This T cell receptor beta chain was profiled in a study of molecular identifiers for immune sequencing clone quantification (dated by TCRdb to 2016 to 2018). Context from the whole study: For a replicate experiment, RNA from 20,000 or 100,000 naive CD8 T cells was divided into five aliquots, and four of the five aliquots were sequenced. CD8 T cells were used in a methods study to benchmark molecular-identifier clustering-based TCR repertoire sequencing (MIDCIRS) and TCR RNA copy counting. Beyond this particular receptor, the publication reports: Modeling indicated around 3 TCR RNA copies recovered per cell, compared with about 10 by digital PCR, which implies a capture efficiency of 25% to 35%. Naive libraries contained spiked-in Jurkat TCR RNA (roughly 10 copies' worth), which is not part of the donor repertoire. Spiked-in Jurkat TCR RNA equivalent to a single cell was reported to be detectable even among one million naive CD8 T cells. When barcode sub-clustering was not used, chimeric consensus sequences inflated TCR diversity, with chimeras reaching as high as 47%. In CMV-specific effector cells, over 98% of molecules were held by clones above 20 RNA copies, whereas under 1% of molecules were held by such clones in naive cells. The sizes of highly expanded clones could end up underestimated when identical TCR molecules share a barcode.

This clonotype was found many times. Its recognized antigen is unknown. Per-base quality was not reported, and no clone a single base away is much larger than it. Per the germline V gene, SGDLS is the CDR1 and YYNGEE is the CDR2. V is reduced by 0 bases and J by 1 base, leaving a spacing of 4 bases between them. Spanning cysteine to phenylalanine, the CDR3 consists of 13 amino acids. The kept DNA is CDR3 alone, 39 bases in frame from the first base. Naive CD8 T cell libraries were made from around 18,000 to 910,000 sorted cells using 10%, 30% or 50% of purified RNA. Naive CD8 T cells were FACS-sorted as CD8+CD4-CCR7+CD45RA+ on a BD FACSAria II into RLT Plus buffer. To test detection sensitivity, Jurkat RNA equal to approximately ten TCR copies was added to samples of about 19,000-1,100,000 naive CD8 T cells. Enrichment of CD8 T cells was done with RosetteSep CD8+ T Cell Enrichment Cocktail plus Ficoll-Paque, and ACK red cell lysis came afterward.

Receptor libraries were prepared by PCR. Data came from an Illumina HiSeq 4000. Bulk TCR libraries were prepared as previously described, using TCR primers listed in Table S5. The Qiagen AllPrep DNA/RNA kit was used to purify total RNA. Before analysis, reads from multiple sequencing runs of the same library were pooled. The source study handled its data this way. Only reads with exact TCR constant sequence were kept, trimmed to 150 nt, and grouped by their 12-nt molecular barcodes. Within each barcode group, reads were sub-clustered at a 15% Levenshtein threshold, and quality-weighted consensus sequences were built per RNA molecule. Non-functional sequences were removed, as were lower-count sequences one edit away from another. Barcode sub-clusters with fewer than 20% of the maximum read count were removed, based on fitting two negative binomial distributions. The public reads were quality trimmed at Q25 with fastp and then assembled into clones with MiXCR by TCRdb, keeping productive beta chains. Rows with one shared CDR3 protein collapse into an entry with the most common genes and DNA. TCRdb's processing, not the study's, gives the V and J calls here. Here the sample has 250,000 to 400,000 distinct CDR3 sequences; 20% to 25% occur a single time. The ten largest make up under 0.95% of the sample.

The TCR sequence derives from a human donor in good health. Some libraries in this study had Jurkat cell RNA spiked in. What was sequenced was naive CD8+ T cells from blood, with Jurkat cell RNA spiked in. This specimen's cell subset or site label, per the study, means: FACS-sorted CD8+CD4-CCR7+CD45RA+ naive T cells. The sequence is built from TRBV9 and TRBJ1-1; the D gene assignment is ambiguous. The CDR3 region has the sequence CASSVAQNTEAFF. The DNA reads as follows: TGTGCCAGCAGCGTAGCACAGAACACTGAAGCTTTCTTT.